Below are 9 T cell receptor beta chains sequenced from a single sample in a study of T cells in Graves' hyperthyroidism and ophthalmopathy. What was amplified from RNA transcripts were TCR beta CDR3 regions. First-round RT-PCR of the TCR CDR3 relied on the HTBI primer set. TCRdb reprocessed the multiplex PCR reads via MiXCR and lists one record per CDR3 protein. The sample lists 45,000 to 75,000 distinct CDR3 sequences, 49% occurring once. Sequenced material: blood. The source of these receptors is a woman aged 25 to 45 with Graves' ophthalmopathy.

The sample holds many counts of this clonotype. The chain links TRBV10-2 to TRBJ2-1; 12 bases match TRBD2. The CDR3 has 15 residues. Germline V CDR1 and CDR2: WSHSY, SAAADI. Trimming took 7 bases from V and 5 from J; bases not matched to a gene: 6. The CDR3 coding sequence is TGCGCCAGCAATCTACTAGCGGGAGGTGACAATGAGCAGTTCTTC. Its protein is CASNLLAGGDNEQFF.

This clonotype appeared many times. The V and J genes are TRBV6-4 and TRBJ2-2; 8 bases line up with TRBD2. Germline trimming cut 5 bases from V and 1 base from J; bases unmatched to any gene: 3. Germline values: CDR1 MRHNA, CDR2 SNTAGT. This CDR3 comprises 15 residues. The CDR3 nucleotides are TGTGCCAGCAGTCAGCTAGCGGGGAACACCGGGGAGCTGTTTTTT. It is translated as CASSQLAGNTGELFF.

This clonotype was picked up many times. The chain employs TRBV24-1 and TRBJ1-4; TRBD1 might be the D (5 bases). V dropped 4 bases and J dropped 0 bases, with 8 bases sitting between them. CDR1 is KGHDR, CDR2 SFDVKD, per germline. The CDR3 spans 15 residues. The CDR3 reads CATSEGPATNEKLFF. CDR3 DNA sequence: TGTGCCACCAGTGAGGGACCCGCAACTAATGAAAAACTGTTTTTT.

This clonotype has just a few counts. The genes are TRBV28 and TRBJ2-1; D not certain. The CDR3 runs to 15 residues. Germline lookup yields CDR1 MDHEN and CDR2 SYDVKM. Trimming cost V 5 bases and J 3 bases, with 14 bases left between them. CDR3 protein: CASSVPPPLYNEQFF. DNA of the CDR3: TGTGCCAGCAGTGTACCTCCGCCCCTCTACAATGAGCAGTTCTTC. Together with reference TRBV28 and TRBJ2-1, the CDR3 gives the full variable domain: DVKVTQSSRYLVKRTGEKVFLECVQDMDHENMFWYRQDPGLGLRLIYFSYDVKMKEKGDIPEGYSVSREKKERFSLILESASTNQTSMYLCASSVPPPLYNEQFFGPGTRLTVL.

This chain uses TRBV10-2 with TRBJ2-2; a possible D gene is TRBD1 (5 bases). CDR1 WSHSY and CDR2 SAAADI come from the germline V gene. V was pared by 4 bases and J by 9 bases, with 21 bases between. The length of the CDR3 is 16 residues. CDR3 amino acids: CASSVWTSIGTWELFF. The DNA for the CDR3 is TGCGCCAGCAGTGTTTGGACAAGTATAGGTACCTGGGAGCTGTTTTTT.

The genes are TRBV19 and TRBJ1-5; TRBD1 agrees at 7 bases. The germline V gene has CDR1 LNHDA and CDR2 SQIVND (reference sequence). The length of the CDR3 is 16 residues. The J segment lost 5 bases and the V segment lost 1 base, leaving 8 bases of the junction unmatched. The DNA of the CDR3 is TGTGCCAGTAGTATAGCTGCAGGGGGAATTTATCAGCCCCAGCATTTT. It is translated as CASSIAAGGIYQPQHF. Looking up the rest from reference TRBV19 and TRBJ1-5 gives the full variable domain: DGGITQSPKYLFRKEGQNVTLSCEQNLNHDAMYWYRQDPGQGLRLIYYSQIVNDFQKGDIAEGYSVSREKKESFPLTVTSAQKNPTAFYLCASSIAAGGIYQPQHFGDGTRLSIL.

This clonotype is deemed medium-sized. The chain links TRBV10-3 to TRBJ2-1; maybe TRBD2 (5 bases). CDR3 length: 16 amino acids. Trimming cost V 4 bases and J 8 bases, with 21 bases left between them. Germline loops: CDR1 ENHRY, CDR2 SYGVKD. CDR3 region: CAISGYGTSSYDEQFF. In DNA form, the CDR3 reads TGTGCCATCAGTGGTTATGGCACTAGTTCGTACGATGAGCAGTTCTTC.

This clonotype was seen at least ten times. The chain links TRBV6-1 to TRBJ1-1, with a tentative D call TRBD1 (6 bases). Germline V gives CDR1 MNHNS, CDR2 SASEGT. This CDR3 spans 13 amino acids. V was trimmed by 0 bases and J by 4 bases, leaving 6 bases between them. The chain's CDR3 is CASSEAGATEAFF. CDR3 nucleotide sequence: TGTGCCAGCAGTGAAGCGGGGGCCACTGAAGCTTTCTTT.

V and J are TRBV19 and TRBJ2-1; D is tentatively TRBD1 or TRBD2 (5 bases each). Germline values: CDR1 LNHDA, CDR2 SQIVND (reference sequence). V lost 3 bases and J lost 7, with 16 bases in between. CDR3 length: 15 residues. The CDR3 sequence: CASSIPSGATNEQFF. The CDR3 DNA is TGTGCCAGTAGTATCCCCTCCGGGGCAACTAATGAGCAGTTCTTC.